The entry below gives a single TCR beta chain sequence along with its context. The target antigen is unknown. With 5 bases clipped from V and 0 bases from J, the junction kept 26 bases outside the gene matches. From germline, CDR1 is MNHEY and CDR2 SMNVEV (reference sequence). The CDR3 covers 22 residues. Repertoires were generated with immunoSEQ multiplex PCR, while TCRdb's copy carries only in-frame clones and drops some. Here the sample spans about 110,000 clones, nearly 97% being singletons. The data originate from a study of cytomegalovirus exposure and HLA in healthy donors. Study results and limitations: While the bulk of TCR sequences proved rare, some public TCRs turned up in many donors.

The material sequenced was PBMCs. This clonotype was sampled from a woman aged 18-29 years in good health and CMV-seronegative. The rearrangement joins TRBV27 to TRBJ1-2, with 8 bases lining up with TRBD1. CDR3 region: CASSPEGAGGPSTAAPNYGYTF. The CDR3 bases are TGTGCCAGCAGTCCCGAGGGGGCAGGGGGCCCCTCCACAGCGGCGCCTAACTATGGCTACACCTTC.